This T cell receptor (beta chain) comes out of a study of blood T cell repertoires in COVID-19. The overall study: COVID-19 samples from acute and convalescent phases originated in the United States, Italy and Spain. T cells, B-cell-depleted T cells, or PBMCs supplied cDNA or gDNA.

The Seattle patients joined while their infection was active and were tracked longitudinally afterward. Original analysis: Reference gene primer amplification gave nucleated cell count estimates. The data were produced by immunoSEQ multiplex PCR, yet TCRdb's version contains in-frame clones alone and is incomplete. V, J and clone size were drawn from that table, and D and trimming were deduced from the DNA. The sample holds a few hundred thousand clones; nearly 90% are singletons and the top ten take 2.1%. This CDR3 is 18 amino acids long. Trimming removed 1 base from V and 0 bases from J, with 16 bases in between. Germline CDR1 reads SGHTA; CDR2 reads FQGNSA.

This sequence joins TRBV7-2 and TRBJ2-4; no firm D call. The TCR sequence derives from a woman aged 55 to 70 with COVID-19, enrolled during active disease. Sequenced: peripheral blood. The CDR3 bases are TGTGCCAGCAGCTTAGTTTCGGCGGAGAGCCTAGCCAAAAACATTCAGTACTTC. Its protein product is CASSLVSAESLAKNIQYF.